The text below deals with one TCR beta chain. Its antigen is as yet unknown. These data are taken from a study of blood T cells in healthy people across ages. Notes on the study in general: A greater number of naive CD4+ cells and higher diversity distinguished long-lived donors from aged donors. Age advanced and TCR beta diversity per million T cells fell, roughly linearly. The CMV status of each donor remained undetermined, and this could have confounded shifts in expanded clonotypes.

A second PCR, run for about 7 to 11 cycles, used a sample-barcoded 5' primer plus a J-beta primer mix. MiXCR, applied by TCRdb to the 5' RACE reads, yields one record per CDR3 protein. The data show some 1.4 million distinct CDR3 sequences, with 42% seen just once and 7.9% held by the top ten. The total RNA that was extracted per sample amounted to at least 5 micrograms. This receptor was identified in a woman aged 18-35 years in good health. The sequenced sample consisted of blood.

CDR3 coding DNA: TGTGCCAGCAGCGCCGAACTAGCCTACAATGAGCAGTTCTTC. Encoded protein: CASSAELAYNEQFF. The V gene is TRBV7-9, the J gene TRBJ2-1; TRBD2 might be the D (5 bases). The ends were cut back, 5 bases at V and 2 bases at J, with 10 bases in the middle. Germline-derived CDR1 and CDR2 are SEHNR and FQNEAQ (reference sequence). CDR3 length: 14 amino acids.